This is a list of T cell receptor beta chains from one sample in a study of T cells after posttransplantation cyclophosphamide. The data were produced by immunoSEQ multiplex PCR, yet TCRdb's version contains in-frame clones alone and is incomplete. This sample has tens of thousands of clones and no singletons, with roughly 2.5% in the ten largest. The source material was PBMCs. The receptor set was obtained from a man in his fifties in good health, CMV-negative, and a related stem cell transplant donor. Both conserved end residues are part of each CDR3. D genes are given only for firm matches. Expanded clones get a size class; other rows say once, few or many, or leave the size out.

>-|many|TRBV11-3|TRBJ2-1
TGTGCCAGCAGCGTCTCACTAGTCAATGAGCAGTTCTTC
CASSVSLVNEQFF
>-|few|TRBV5-5|TRBJ2-7
TGTGCCAGCAGCCAAGACAGGAGCTCCTACGAGCAGTACTTC
CASSQDRSSYEQYF
>TRBD2|many|TRBV2|TRBJ2-5
TGTGCCAGCAGTGAAATCGGGGGGCAAGAGACCCAGTACTTC
CASSEIGGQETQYF
>-|many|TRBV2|TRBJ1-1
TGTGCCAGCAGTGGTCAGATGAACACTGAAGCTTTCTTT
CASSGQMNTEAFF
>-|many|TRBV4-1|TRBJ2-2
TGCGCCAGCAGCCAAGTCTCACAGACCGGGGAGCTGTTTTTT
CASSQVSQTGELFF
>-|many|TRBV5-4|TRBJ1-2
TGTGCCGGGGAGGTCCCAGGGTATGGCTACACCTTC
CAGEVPGYGYTF
>TRBD1|many|TRBV2|TRBJ1-2
TGTGCCAGCAGTCAGACAGGGAGTAACTATGGCTACACCTTC
CASSQTGSNYGYTF
>TRBD2|many|TRBV10-3|TRBJ2-1
TGTGCCATCAGTGAGGTACTAGCGGGAGGACGCAATGAGCAGTTCTTC
CAISEVLAGGRNEQFF
>-|many|TRBV4-1|TRBJ2-2
TGCGCCAGCAGCCATAAACCGAGCTCTGCGAACACCGGGGAGCTGTTTTTT
CASSHKPSSANTGELFF
>-|many|TRBV27|TRBJ2-3
TGTGCCAGCAGTATCTCTAGGCCGCATACGCAGTATTTT
CASSISRPHTQYF
>-|many|TRBV11-2|TRBJ2-1
TGTGCCAGCAGCCCCCGAGGGAGTGGTAACAATGAGCAGTTCTTC
CASSPRGSGNNEQFF
>TRBD2|few|TRBV5-1|TRBJ2-5
TGCGCCAGCAGCTTGGGTCGCGGGAGTCACCAAGAGACCCAGTACTTC
CASSLGRGSHQETQYF
>TRBD1|many|TRBV5-1|TRBJ2-4
TGCGCCAGCAGCTATGGGGGACAGGGGTTAGCCAAAAACATTCAGTACTTC
CASSYGGQGLAKNIQYF
>TRBD1|few|TRBV5-1|TRBJ2-3
TGCGCCAGCAGCTCTGGGACAGGGGCCCCGAATACGCAGTATTTT
CASSSGTGAPNTQYF
>TRBD2|many|TRBV7-7|TRBJ2-2
TGTGCTAGCAGAGGACTAGCTAACACCGGGGAGCTGTTTTTT
CASRGLANTGELFF
>-|many|TRBV9|TRBJ2-2
TGTGCCAGCCGAGGGACCGGGGAGCTGTTTTTT
CASRGTGELFF
>-|many|TRBV5-1|TRBJ2-7
TGCGCCAGCAGCTTGGGTACCTACGAGCAGTACTTC
CASSLGTYEQYF
>TRBD1|many|TRBV7-9|TRBJ1-5
TGTGCCAGCAGCTTAGCAGCCGACAGGGTGGGCAATCAGCCCCAGCATTTT
CASSLAADRVGNQPQHF
>TRBD1|many|TRBV11-2|TRBJ1-6
TGTGCCAGCAGCCTCCTGAGGGACAGGGTTTCACCCCTCCACTTT
CASSLLRDRVSPLHF
>-|many|TRBV7-7|TRBJ2-1
TGTGCCAGCAGCTTAGGGGGCGTCTACAATGAGCAGTTCTTC
CASSLGGVYNEQFF
>-|many|TRBV25-1|TRBJ1-1
TGTGCCAGCATTGAAGGGGGTCGGGGGACCACTGAAGCTTTCTTT
CASIEGGRGTTEAFF
>TRBD1|many|TRBV7-3|TRBJ2-7
TGTGCCAGCAGCATCATCGGCCCAGGACAGGGGGCTTCCTACGAGCAGTACTTC
CASSIIGPGQGASYEQYF
>TRBD1|many|TRBV5-1|TRBJ2-2
TGCGCCAGCAGCTTGGCCACAGGGGCGGTAATCGGGGAGCTGTTTTTT
CASSLATGAVIGELFF
>-|many|TRBV7-9|TRBJ1-2
TGTGCCAGCAGCGTCGAGGGCTACACCTTC
CASSVEGYTF
>TRBD2|many|TRBV19|TRBJ2-1
TGTGCCAGTAGTATTTTAGCGGGAGGAAGGGCTGAGCAGTTCTTC
CASSILAGGRAEQFF
>-|many|TRBV21-1|TRBJ1-5
TGTGCCAGCTTTTGGGGGAGGAATCAGCCCCAGCATTTT
CASFWGRNQPQHF
>TRBD1|many|TRBV6-1|TRBJ2-7
TGTGCCAGCAGTGCTAGAACAGGGGGTTCCTACGAGCAGTACTTC
CASSARTGGSYEQYF
>-|many|TRBV4-1|TRBJ1-1
TGCGCCAGCAGGGTCGGACAGAACACTGAAGCTTTCTTT
CASRVGQNTEAFF
>-|many|TRBV9|TRBJ1-3
TGTGCCAGCAGCGTAGACGACAGCCCGCGGGGAAACACCATATATTTT
CASSVDDSPRGNTIYF
>TRBD1|many|TRBV19|TRBJ1-4
TGTGCCAGTAATCAGGGGGCGTGGGAAAAACTGTTTTTT
CASNQGAWEKLFF
>TRBD1|many|TRBV5-1|TRBJ2-4
TGCGCCAGCAGCAGGCAAGCGGACAGGGGACCACAAAAAAACATTCAGTACTTC
CASSRQADRGPQKNIQYF
>-|many|TRBV13|TRBJ1-1
TGTGCCAGCAGCTTAGAGCCGGGACATTCGAACACTGAAGCTTTCTTT
CASSLEPGHSNTEAFF
>TRBD1|many|TRBV7-6|TRBJ2-1
TGTGCCAGCAGCGGCCACAGGGGAACGTACAATGAGCAGTTCTTC
CASSGHRGTYNEQFF
>-|few|TRBV6-5|TRBJ2-5
TGTGCCAGCAGTTACGTCGGGGAGGTGGGTGAGACCCAGTACTTC
CASSYVGEVGETQYF
>-|many|TRBV5-1|TRBJ1-6
TGCGCCAGCAACCCGGACAGCTCCTATAATTCACCCCTCCACTTT
CASNPDSSYNSPLHF
>TRBD1|few|TRBV2|TRBJ2-7
TGTGCCAGCAGTGCGGGACAGCTTGGTTTCTCTTCCTACGAGCAGTACTTC
CASSAGQLGFSSYEQYF
>-|many|TRBV5-4|TRBJ1-3
TGTGCCAGCAGCCGAACAGACTCTGGAAACACCATATATTTT
CASSRTDSGNTIYF
>-|few|TRBV11-3|TRBJ2-3
TGTGCCAGCAGCTTAGGCCGGGACACTAGCACAGATACGCAGTATTTT
CASSLGRDTSTDTQYF
>TRBD2|-|TRBV27|TRBJ2-5
TGTGCCAGCAGTCGAGCGGGAGGCAGCGAGACCCAGTACTTC
CASSRAGGSETQYF
>TRBD1|many|TRBV10-3|TRBJ2-7
TGTGCCATCAGTGTGGCGGGACAGGGTGGCCACGAGCAGTACTTC
CAISVAGQGGHEQYF
>-|many|TRBV6-5|TRBJ1-3
TGTGCCAGCAGTTCCATTGACAGAAACACCATATATTTT
CASSSIDRNTIYF
>-|many|TRBV5-5|TRBJ2-7
TGTGCCAGCAGCTTCCGGGGAACCAACTCCTACGAGCAGTACTTC
CASSFRGTNSYEQYF
>-|many|TRBV7-2|TRBJ2-2
TGTGCCAGCAGCTTAGCCATACTAGCCAGCGCGAACACCGGGGAGCTGTTTTTT
CASSLAILASANTGELFF
>TRBD1|many|TRBV29-1|TRBJ1-5
TGCAGCGTACGACAGGGGGCTGGGAGCAATCAGCCCCAGCATTTT
CSVRQGAGSNQPQHF
>-|few|TRBV11-2|TRBJ2-1
TGTGCCAGCAGCTTAGTAGCTAACTCCTACAATGAGCAGTTCTTC
CASSLVANSYNEQFF
>-|few|TRBV10-1|TRBJ1-2
TGCGCCAGCAGCCAAGGAGGGAACTATGGCTACACCTTC
CASSQGGNYGYTF